The clone carrying this TCR beta chain was recorded many times. As yet, its antigen is unknown. This sample stems from a study of T cells in Graves' hyperthyroidism and ophthalmopathy. Study-wide context: At the time of initial diagnosis and before any treatment, peripheral blood was collected. Notes on the study in general: It was a median 6.5 months before onset that the model predicted ophthalmopathy.

Graves' hyperthyroidism showing no ophthalmopathy progression within 18 months was considered stable. PBMCs were sourced from more than 7.5 ml fresh peripheral blood. It was RNA transcripts that yielded the amplified TCR beta CDR3 regions. When the TCR CDR3 underwent first-round RT-PCR, the HTBI primer set was used. TCRdb re-analysed the multiplex PCR reads in MiXCR, keeping a single row per CDR3 protein. The sample contains around 340,000 distinct CDR3 sequences, 15% to 20% of which appear only once. The sequenced material came from blood. The sequence was obtained from a woman in her forties or fifties with Graves' hyperthyroidism.

DNA for the CDR3: TGCGCCAGCAGCTTACCAGGGGGGAGGGAGCAGTACGTC. Its protein product is CASSLPGGREQYV. The chain joins TRBV5-1 to TRBJ2-7, with TRBD1 as a possible D gene (7 bases). This CDR3 is built from 13 residues. Per germline, CDR1 SGHRS and CDR2 YFSETQ. The V and J ends lost 2 bases and 7 bases respectively, with 13 bases between them.